Listed below are T cell receptor beta chains from one sample, sequenced in a study of T cells in Graves' hyperthyroidism and ophthalmopathy. TCRdb independently ran MiXCR on the multiplex PCR reads; one entry per CDR3 protein. In the table there are approximately 510,000 distinct CDR3 sequences, about a fifth of which are singletons. Sequences were obtained from blood. All receptors derive from a man younger than 30 with Graves' hyperthyroidism. Each CDR3 is given with its conserved first and last residue. Each record gives: clone size, J gene, D gene, V gene, CDR3 DNA, CDR3 protein. D genes are given only for firm matches. Some rows have no size entry. The others give once, few or many, or a class for an expanded clone.

clone_size: many
j_call: TRBJ1-1
d_call: NA
v_call: TRBV5-6
cdr3_nt: TGTGCCAGTTTGACAAGGAACACTGAAGCTTTCTTT
cdr3_aa: CASLTRNTEAFF

clone_size: NA
j_call: TRBJ2-7
d_call: TRBD1
v_call: TRBV19
cdr3_nt: TGTGCCAGTAGCAGGGACAGTCTCCCCTACGAGCAGTACTTC
cdr3_aa: CASSRDSLPYEQYF

clone_size: once
j_call: TRBJ2-7
d_call: TRBD2
v_call: TRBV20-1
cdr3_nt: TGCAGTGTTATAATGATGGCGGGAGGTAACTACGAGCAGTACTTC
cdr3_aa: CSVIMMAGGNYEQYF

clone_size: many
j_call: TRBJ2-7
d_call: TRBD1
v_call: TRBV30
cdr3_nt: TGTGCCTGCAGTAACTGTGGACAGGGAGGATACGAGCAGTACTTC
cdr3_aa: CACSNCGQGGYEQYF

clone_size: many
j_call: TRBJ1-2
d_call: NA
v_call: TRBV6-2/TRBV6-3
cdr3_nt: TGTGCCAGCAGTTACCATCGAGGGCCAGGGAGCTATGGCTACACCTTC
cdr3_aa: CASSYHRGPGSYGYTF

clone_size: many
j_call: TRBJ2-5
d_call: TRBD2
v_call: TRBV7-2
cdr3_nt: TGTGCCAGCAGCTTAGAGCCTAGCGGGGAAGAGACCCAGTACTTC
cdr3_aa: CASSLEPSGEETQYF

clone_size: many
j_call: TRBJ2-6
d_call: NA
v_call: TRBV11-1
cdr3_nt: TGTGCCAGCAGCTTAGCCCGCAACTCTGGGGCCAACGTCCTGACTTTC
cdr3_aa: CASSLARNSGANVLTF

clone_size: many
j_call: TRBJ2-7
d_call: NA
v_call: TRBV7-8
cdr3_nt: TGTGCCAGCAGCAGCCAGCGGAGGGCTTACGAGCAGTACTTC
cdr3_aa: CASSSQRRAYEQYF

clone_size: NA
j_call: TRBJ2-4
d_call: NA
v_call: TRBV7-9
cdr3_nt: TGTGCCAGCAGCTTAGGTCTGAATTTAGCCAAAAACATTCAGTACTTC
cdr3_aa: CASSLGLNLAKNIQYF

clone_size: many
j_call: TRBJ2-2
d_call: NA
v_call: TRBV11-1
cdr3_nt: TGTGCCAGCAGTCCCGGGGGAGCGGCCCGGGACGGGGAGCTGTTTTTT
cdr3_aa: CASSPGGAARDGELFF

clone_size: NA
j_call: TRBJ1-2
d_call: NA
v_call: TRBV11-2
cdr3_nt: TGTGCCAGCAGCTTAGTTCGAGTCGGGGCCGGAGGCTACACCTTC
cdr3_aa: CASSLVRVGAGGYTF

clone_size: few
j_call: TRBJ1-2
d_call: TRBD1
v_call: TRBV5-1
cdr3_nt: TGCGCCAGCAGCTTGGAAACCGGGACAGGGAAGGGCTACACCTTC
cdr3_aa: CASSLETGTGKGYTF

clone_size: NA
j_call: TRBJ2-5
d_call: NA
v_call: TRBV6-5
cdr3_nt: TGTGCCAGCAGTTACTCCTCCGGGGGAAGGCAAGAGACCCAGTACTTC
cdr3_aa: CASSYSSGGRQETQYF

clone_size: NA
j_call: TRBJ1-2
d_call: NA
v_call: TRBV18
cdr3_nt: TGTGCCAGCTCAGGGCCGGGACCCTATGGCTACACCTTC
cdr3_aa: CASSGPGPYGYTF

clone_size: many
j_call: TRBJ1-2
d_call: TRBD1
v_call: TRBV2
cdr3_nt: TGTGCCAGCAGAAGGGACAGCGTTAGGGATGGCTACACCTTC
cdr3_aa: CASRRDSVRDGYTF

clone_size: few
j_call: TRBJ2-7
d_call: NA
v_call: TRBV28
cdr3_nt: TGTGCCAGCAATCCTCACGGCGAAGCCTACGAGCAGTACTTC
cdr3_aa: CASNPHGEAYEQYF

clone_size: many
j_call: TRBJ2-2
d_call: TRBD1
v_call: TRBV5-1
cdr3_nt: TGCGCCAGCAAGGGACAGGCCAACACCGGGGAGCTGTTTTTT
cdr3_aa: CASKGQANTGELFF

clone_size: many
j_call: TRBJ1-1
d_call: TRBD1
v_call: TRBV12-3/TRBV12-4
cdr3_nt: TGTGCCAGCAGTCCGACAGGGATGAACACTGAAGCTTTCTTT
cdr3_aa: CASSPTGMNTEAFF

clone_size: NA
j_call: TRBJ1-1
d_call: NA
v_call: TRBV6-2/TRBV6-3
cdr3_nt: TGTGCCAGCAGACTGGACGGAAGGGCTGAAGCTTTCTTT
cdr3_aa: CASRLDGRAEAFF

clone_size: many
j_call: TRBJ1-1
d_call: NA
v_call: TRBV19
cdr3_nt: TGTGCCAGTAGTATCGCGATGAACACTGAAGCTTTCTTT
cdr3_aa: CASSIAMNTEAFF

clone_size: few
j_call: TRBJ2-6
d_call: TRBD2
v_call: TRBV4-2
cdr3_nt: TGTGCCAGCAGCCATCTACTAGCGGGGGTCTTCTCTGGGGCCAACGTCCTGACTTTC
cdr3_aa: CASSHLLAGVFSGANVLTF

clone_size: many
j_call: TRBJ1-1
d_call: TRBD1
v_call: TRBV6-1
cdr3_nt: TGTGCCAGCAGTCCGAGGACAGGGGTCATGAACACTGAAGCTTTCTTT
cdr3_aa: CASSPRTGVMNTEAFF

clone_size: NA
j_call: TRBJ2-5
d_call: TRBD2
v_call: TRBV12-3/TRBV12-4
cdr3_nt: TGTGCCAGCAGTTCCGGACTAGCGGGGGGGCAGTCCCAAGAGACCCAGTACTTC
cdr3_aa: CASSSGLAGGQSQETQYF

clone_size: many
j_call: TRBJ2-7
d_call: NA
v_call: TRBV20-1
cdr3_nt: TGCAGTGCTGACCCCTCGATGGACGGGACCTACGAGCAGTACTTC
cdr3_aa: CSADPSMDGTYEQYF

clone_size: once
j_call: TRBJ2-6
d_call: NA
v_call: TRBV3-1
cdr3_nt: TGTGCCAGCAGATCAGGGTTCTCTGGGGCCAACGTCCTGACTTTC
cdr3_aa: CASRSGFSGANVLTF

clone_size: few
j_call: TRBJ2-3
d_call: NA
v_call: TRBV28
cdr3_nt: TGTGCCAGCAGTCCCATGGGGGAAGCCACAGATACGCAGTATTTT
cdr3_aa: CASSPMGEATDTQYF

clone_size: many
j_call: TRBJ1-2
d_call: TRBD1
v_call: TRBV30
cdr3_nt: TGTGCCTGGAGCCTCCTCGGACAGGACGGCTACACCTTC
cdr3_aa: CAWSLLGQDGYTF

clone_size: many
j_call: TRBJ2-7
d_call: NA
v_call: TRBV7-9
cdr3_nt: TGTGCCAGCAGTACAACTTTGCAGGGCCACGAGCAGTACTTC
cdr3_aa: CASSTTLQGHEQYF

clone_size: NA
j_call: TRBJ2-5
d_call: TRBD2
v_call: TRBV24-1
cdr3_nt: TGTGCCACCAGTGAGTCGCTAGCGGGGAAACAAGAGACCCAGTACTTC
cdr3_aa: CATSESLAGKQETQYF

clone_size: NA
j_call: TRBJ1-2
d_call: TRBD1
v_call: TRBV19
cdr3_nt: TGTGCCAGTAGTGCGGGACAGGGGCTTGGCTACACCTTC
cdr3_aa: CASSAGQGLGYTF

clone_size: few
j_call: TRBJ2-2
d_call: NA
v_call: TRBV6-5
cdr3_nt: TGTGCCAGCAGTTACTCGATGGGCAGAGACACCGGGGAGCTGTTTTTT
cdr3_aa: CASSYSMGRDTGELFF

clone_size: NA
j_call: TRBJ2-7
d_call: NA
v_call: TRBV3-1
cdr3_nt: TGTGCCAGCAGCCGGGGGGAGCCCCCCTACGAGCAGTACTTC
cdr3_aa: CASSRGEPPYEQYF

clone_size: many
j_call: TRBJ2-7
d_call: NA
v_call: TRBV5-5
cdr3_nt: TGTGCCAGCAGCTTACTTGCGGACAGCCTCTACGAGCAGTACTTC
cdr3_aa: CASSLLADSLYEQYF

clone_size: NA
j_call: TRBJ1-3
d_call: NA
v_call: TRBV9
cdr3_nt: TGTGCCAGCAGCCAGATGGGCAGAGACTTTGGAAACACCATATATTTT
cdr3_aa: CASSQMGRDFGNTIYF

clone_size: NA
j_call: TRBJ2-6
d_call: NA
v_call: TRBV6-1
cdr3_nt: TGTGCCAGCCCAGGGGTCTCTGGGGCCAACGTCCTGACTTTC
cdr3_aa: CASPGVSGANVLTF

clone_size: many
j_call: TRBJ1-1
d_call: NA
v_call: TRBV6-1
cdr3_nt: TGTGCCAGCAATGTCCGGGGCCCGGGAGGGTTGGAAGCTTTCTTT
cdr3_aa: CASNVRGPGGLEAFF

clone_size: many
j_call: TRBJ2-7
d_call: NA
v_call: TRBV29-1
cdr3_nt: TGCAGCGTTGTCTCGGAACTTACCTACGAGCAGTACTTC
cdr3_aa: CSVVSELTYEQYF

clone_size: many
j_call: TRBJ1-1
d_call: NA
v_call: TRBV20-1
cdr3_nt: TGCAGTGCTAGAGCCACCCGACAGTACAGCACTGAAGCTTTCTTT
cdr3_aa: CSARATRQYSTEAFF

clone_size: NA
j_call: TRBJ2-5
d_call: TRBD2
v_call: TRBV11-2
cdr3_nt: TGTGCCAGCACCCCCCCCGAAGCGGGGCGAGAGACCCAGTACTTC
cdr3_aa: CASTPPEAGRETQYF

clone_size: few
j_call: TRBJ1-5
d_call: NA
v_call: TRBV28
cdr3_nt: TGTGCCAGCAGTTTATCCCCGAAAGCTAATCAGCCCCAGCATTTT
cdr3_aa: CASSLSPKANQPQHF

clone_size: NA
j_call: TRBJ2-7
d_call: NA
v_call: TRBV4-1
cdr3_nt: TGCGCCAGCAGCCAAGAGACTAGTGAGTACGAGCAGTACTTC
cdr3_aa: CASSQETSEYEQYF

clone_size: many
j_call: TRBJ1-1
d_call: NA
v_call: TRBV5-1
cdr3_nt: TGTGCCAGCAGTTTTGGGGGAATGAACACTGAAGCTTTCTTT
cdr3_aa: CASSFGGMNTEAFF

clone_size: NA
j_call: TRBJ2-7
d_call: NA
v_call: TRBV15
cdr3_nt: TGTGCCACCAGCAGAGAGAGGCAGGATTCCTACGAGCAGTACTTC
cdr3_aa: CATSRERQDSYEQYF

clone_size: NA
j_call: TRBJ2-7
d_call: NA
v_call: TRBV11-1
cdr3_nt: TGTGCCAGCAGCCTCGGGACTGTCGCCTACGAGCAGTACTTC
cdr3_aa: CASSLGTVAYEQYF

clone_size: many
j_call: TRBJ2-7
d_call: TRBD2
v_call: TRBV2
cdr3_nt: TGTGCCGGCGGGCTAGCGGAATGGGGCGAGCAGTACTTC
cdr3_aa: CAGGLAEWGEQYF

clone_size: many
j_call: TRBJ2-7
d_call: NA
v_call: TRBV3-1
cdr3_nt: TGTGCCAGCAGCCTGAACCAAGGCGAGCAGTACTTC
cdr3_aa: CASSLNQGEQYF

clone_size: few
j_call: TRBJ1-2
d_call: NA
v_call: TRBV29-1
cdr3_nt: TGCAGCGCACACATAAACAGGGACAACTATGGCTACACCTTC
cdr3_aa: CSAHINRDNYGYTF

clone_size: few
j_call: TRBJ2-2
d_call: NA
v_call: TRBV4-1
cdr3_nt: TGCGCCAGCAGCCAAGTTTACAGGGAAGGGCTGTTTTTT
cdr3_aa: CASSQVYREGLFF

clone_size: NA
j_call: TRBJ1-1
d_call: NA
v_call: TRBV3-1
cdr3_nt: TGTGCCAGCAGCTCCTTATCCCAAGGCATCACTGAAGCTTTCTTT
cdr3_aa: CASSSLSQGITEAFF

clone_size: many
j_call: TRBJ1-2
d_call: NA
v_call: TRBV6-5
cdr3_nt: TGTGCCAGCAGTTACTCGACGGAACAGGCGGAGTGGAATGGCTACACCTTC
cdr3_aa: CASSYSTEQAEWNGYTF

clone_size: many
j_call: TRBJ1-2
d_call: NA
v_call: TRBV27
cdr3_nt: TGTGCCAGCAGCCAGGACGGGCCCTATGGCTACACCTTC
cdr3_aa: CASSQDGPYGYTF

clone_size: many
j_call: TRBJ1-2
d_call: TRBD1
v_call: TRBV6-5
cdr3_nt: TGTGCCAGCAGTTACTCACCCGGGACAGGCTATGGCTACACCTTC
cdr3_aa: CASSYSPGTGYGYTF

clone_size: many
j_call: TRBJ2-7
d_call: NA
v_call: TRBV7-6
cdr3_nt: TGTGCCAGCAGTGGTGCCACGACCTACGAGCAGTACTTC
cdr3_aa: CASSGATTYEQYF

clone_size: many
j_call: TRBJ2-7
d_call: NA
v_call: TRBV6-5
cdr3_nt: TGTGCCAGCAGTTACGATGAGGGCTCCTACGAGCAGTACTTC
cdr3_aa: CASSYDEGSYEQYF

clone_size: many
j_call: TRBJ1-1
d_call: NA
v_call: TRBV7-6
cdr3_nt: TGTGCCAGCAGCTACGGCATGAACACTGAAGCTTTCTTT
cdr3_aa: CASSYGMNTEAFF

clone_size: many
j_call: TRBJ2-5
d_call: NA
v_call: TRBV29-1
cdr3_nt: TGCAGCGTGCGACCAAGAGCCAAAGAGACCCAGTACTTC
cdr3_aa: CSVRPRAKETQYF

clone_size: few
j_call: TRBJ2-7
d_call: NA
v_call: TRBV11-1
cdr3_nt: TGTGCCAGCAGCTTATACCGTGGAACAGCCTCCTACGAGCAGTACTTC
cdr3_aa: CASSLYRGTASYEQYF

clone_size: many
j_call: TRBJ2-5
d_call: TRBD1
v_call: TRBV12-3/TRBV12-4
cdr3_nt: TGTGCCAGCAGTTCTCCGGGACAGATATACCAAGAGACCCAGTACTTC
cdr3_aa: CASSSPGQIYQETQYF

clone_size: once
j_call: TRBJ2-7
d_call: TRBD1
v_call: TRBV28
cdr3_nt: TGTGCCAGCAGTAGCTGGGGCCGGGACAGGGCCAATCTGGGCCACGAGCAGTACTTC
cdr3_aa: CASSSWGRDRANLGHEQYF

clone_size: NA
j_call: TRBJ1-6
d_call: NA
v_call: TRBV6-2/TRBV6-3
cdr3_nt: TGTGCCAGCAGTTATAAGGGCATTCATTCACCCCTCCACTTT
cdr3_aa: CASSYKGIHSPLHF